This T cell receptor (beta chain) was captured in a study of CXCR3-negative and CXCR3-positive naive CD8 T cells. At the level of the study: TRB reads totalled about 140 million, about 1.5 +/- 0.3 million per library. Study-wide results and caveats: TRB CDR3 properties served as the basis for inferring TCR strength, and surface CD5 was comparable between naive subsets. CXCR3 expression dropped partially after cryopreservation, and most assays relied on fresh PBMCs. CXCR3-positive naive cells had TRB CDR3s that were more hydrophobic than CXCR3-negative naive cells had.

Libraries were UMI-labeled 5' RACE TRB cDNA. Reanalyzing the 5' RACE reads, TCRdb keeps one entry per CDR3 protein, without DNA. The sample has about 5,500 distinct CDR3 sequences. This CDR3 is built from 16 residues. Regarding this clonotype: Its antigen is unknown.

The sequence was obtained from a human donor in good health. Some clones in this sample may be carry-over from other donors' samples. The sample consisted of naive CXCR3+ CD8+ T cells from blood. As for subset: CD45RO-CCR7+CD27+CD95- naive CD8+ T cells expressing CXCR3 (TNR3+). This chain connects TRBV12-3 or TRBV12-4 to TRBJ2-1; the TRBD2 assignment by TCRdb is unverifiable without DNA. The CDR3 loop reads CASSPRLAGRYNEQFF.